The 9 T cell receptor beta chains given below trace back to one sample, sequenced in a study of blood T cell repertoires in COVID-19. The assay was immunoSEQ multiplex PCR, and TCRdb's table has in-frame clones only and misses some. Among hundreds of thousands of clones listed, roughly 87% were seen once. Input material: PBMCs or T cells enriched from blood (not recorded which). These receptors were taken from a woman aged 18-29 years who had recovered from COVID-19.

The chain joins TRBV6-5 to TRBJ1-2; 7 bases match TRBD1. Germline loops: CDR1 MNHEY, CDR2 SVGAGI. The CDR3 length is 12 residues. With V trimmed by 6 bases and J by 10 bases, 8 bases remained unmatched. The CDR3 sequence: CASRHRDRPYTF. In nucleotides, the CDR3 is TGTGCCAGCAGACACCGGGACAGACCCTACACCTTC.

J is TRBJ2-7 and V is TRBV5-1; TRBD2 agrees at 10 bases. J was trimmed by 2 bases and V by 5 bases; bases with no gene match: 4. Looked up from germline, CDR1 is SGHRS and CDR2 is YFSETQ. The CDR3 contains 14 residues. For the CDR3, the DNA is TGCGCCAGCAGATGGACTAGCGGTCCCTACGAGCAGTACTTC. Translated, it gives CASRWTSGPYEQYF. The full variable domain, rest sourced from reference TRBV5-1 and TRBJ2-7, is KAGVTQTPRYLIKTRGQQVTLSCSPISGHRSVSWYQQTPGQGLQFLFEYFSETQRNKGNFPGRFSGRQFSNSRSEMNVSTLELGDSALYLCASRWTSGPYEQYFGPGTRLTVT.

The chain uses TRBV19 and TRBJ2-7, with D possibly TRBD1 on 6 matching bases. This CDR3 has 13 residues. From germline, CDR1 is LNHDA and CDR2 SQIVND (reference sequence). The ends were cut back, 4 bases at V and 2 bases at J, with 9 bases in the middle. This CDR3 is CASSRDTAYEQYF. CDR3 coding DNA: TGTGCCAGTAGTAGGGACACAGCCTACGAGCAGTACTTC.

The CDR3 DNA sequence: TGTGCCAGCAGCTTCCGGGACAGCTATGGCTACACCTTC. This codes for CASSFRDSYGYTF. J is TRBJ1-2 and V is TRBV7-9, with TRBD1 matching 7 bases. Germline V lookup: CDR1 SEHNR, CDR2 FQNEAQ (reference sequence). This CDR3 is 13 amino acids long. The V gene end was trimmed by 3 bases and the J gene end by 4 bases; junction bases not matched to a gene: 2.

The CDR3 sequence is CASSYKTLTGTTDTQYF. The DNA of the CDR3 is TGCGCCAGCAGCTATAAAACCCTTACAGGGACCACAGATACGCAGTATTTT. V gene TRBV5-1 combines with J gene TRBJ2-3; a possible D gene is TRBD1 (6 bases). From germline, CDR1 is SGHRS and CDR2 YFSETQ. V shed 3 bases and J shed 2 bases, with 19 bases lying between them. CDR3 length: 17 residues.

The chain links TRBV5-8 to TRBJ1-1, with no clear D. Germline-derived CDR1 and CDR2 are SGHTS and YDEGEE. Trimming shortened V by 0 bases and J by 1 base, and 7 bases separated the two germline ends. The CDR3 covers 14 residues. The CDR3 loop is CASSLDRGNTEAFF. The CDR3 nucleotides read TGTGCCAGCAGCTTGGACCGGGGGAACACTGAAGCTTTCTTT.

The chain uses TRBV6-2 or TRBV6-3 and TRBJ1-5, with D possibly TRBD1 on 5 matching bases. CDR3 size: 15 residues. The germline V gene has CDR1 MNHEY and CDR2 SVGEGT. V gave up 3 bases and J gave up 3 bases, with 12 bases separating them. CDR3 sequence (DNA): TGTGCCAGCAGTTATCAGGGCCTTCCCAATCAGCCCCAGCATTTT. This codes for CASSYQGLPNQPQHF.

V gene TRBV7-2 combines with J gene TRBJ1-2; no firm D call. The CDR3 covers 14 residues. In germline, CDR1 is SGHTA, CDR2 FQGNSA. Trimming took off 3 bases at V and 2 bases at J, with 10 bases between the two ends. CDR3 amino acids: CASSFSYLNYGYTF. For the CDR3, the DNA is TGTGCCAGCAGCTTTTCCTATTTGAACTATGGCTACACCTTC. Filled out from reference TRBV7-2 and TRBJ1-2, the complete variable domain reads GAGVSQSPSNKVTEKGKDVELRCDPISGHTALYWYRQSLGQGLEFLIYFQGNSAPDKSGLPSDRFSAERTGGSVSTLTIQRTQQEDSAVYLCASSFSYLNYGYTFGSGTRLTVV.

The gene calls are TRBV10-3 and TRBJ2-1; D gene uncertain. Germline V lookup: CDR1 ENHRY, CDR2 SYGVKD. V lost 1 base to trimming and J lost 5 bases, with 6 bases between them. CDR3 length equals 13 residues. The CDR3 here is CAISELVNNEQFF. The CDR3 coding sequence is TGTGCCATCAGTGAGTTAGTGAACAATGAGCAGTTCTTC.